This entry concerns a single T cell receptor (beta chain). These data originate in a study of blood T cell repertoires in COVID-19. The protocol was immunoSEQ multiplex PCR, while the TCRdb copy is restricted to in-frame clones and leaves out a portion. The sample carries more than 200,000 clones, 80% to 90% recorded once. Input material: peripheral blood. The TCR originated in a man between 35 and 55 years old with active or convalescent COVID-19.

CDR3: CASSYIEAGKDTQYF. CDR3 nucleotides: TGTGCCAGCAGTTATATTGAAGCGGGAAAGGATACGCAGTATTTT. V is TRBV6-5 and J is TRBJ2-3, with 7 bases matching TRBD2. The CDR3 is made up of 15 amino acids. CDR1 and CDR2 from the germline V gene are MNHEY and SVGAGI. Unmatched junction bases numbered 9, after V lost 3 bases and J lost 6 bases.